This TCR beta chain was profiled in a study of identical twins. Every one of the donors was a healthy Caucasian. Study-wide results and limits: While abundant cord blood beta clonotypes carried fewer insertions, memory repertoires showed no such pattern.

The J segment lost 0 bases and the V segment lost 4 bases, leaving 3 bases of the junction unmatched. From germline, CDR1 is SQVTM and CDR2 ANQGSEA. The CDR3 is made up of 14 amino acids. A universal primer site was incorporated via template switching, and the cDNA contained unique molecular identifiers. From the 5' RACE reads, TCRdb called clonotypes with MiXCR, one entry per CDR3 protein. The table records about 900,000 distinct CDR3 sequences, around 12% of them present only once. The sample holds a few counts of this clonotype. The antigen remains undetermined. This sample was also put to use in a study of yellow fever vaccine responses in identical twins.

Sequenced sample: PBMCs. The source of this sequence is a young woman in good health. The V and J genes are TRBV29-1 and TRBJ1-1; the match to TRBD1 covers 9 bases. The CDR3 is CSVVTGGLNTEAFF. The CDR3 DNA sequence: TGCAGCGTTGTAACAGGGGGCCTGAACACTGAAGCTTTCTTT. The variable domain in full, with the rest retrieved from reference TRBV29-1 and TRBJ1-1, is SAVISQKPSRDICQRGTSLTIQCQVDSQVTMMFWYRQQPGQSLTLIATANQGSEATYESGFVIDKFPISRPNLTFSTLTVSNMSPEDSSIYLCSVVTGGLNTEAFFGQGTRLTVV.